What follows are 6 T cell receptor beta chains derived from one specimen sequenced in a study of OX40 agonist ivuxolimab in advanced cancers. Profiling relied on immunoSEQ multiplex PCR, and the TCRdb table lists in-frame clones only, not all of them. In the table there are roughly 65,000 clones, roughly 80% of which are singletons. The sequenced sample was CD4+ or CD8+ T cells sorted from blood, obtained in a trial of the OX40 agonist ivuxolimab. The receptor source for this set is an adult with an advanced solid tumor such as melanoma, head and neck, liver or kidney cancer.

The V gene is TRBV7-8, the J gene TRBJ1-6; weak D call: TRBD1 (5 bases). The V end was cut by 5 bases, the J end by 7 bases, with 9 bases between. Germline V gene lookup returns CDR1 SGHVS and CDR2 FQNEAQ. The CDR3 covers 13 residues. CDR3 in DNA: TGTGCCAGCAGCGGGCAGGGAAATTCACCCCTCCACTTT. Its protein is CASSGQGNSPLHF.

This clone was observed once. V and J are TRBV28 and TRBJ2-5; D is uncertain. There are 13 residues in the CDR3. Germline loops: CDR1 MDHEN, CDR2 SYDVKM. The V gene lost 6 bases and the J gene lost 1 base, with 9 bases spanning the gap. The CDR3 DNA sequence: TGTGCCAGCAGCGCCCCGGCCCAAGAGACCCAGTACTTC. Protein sequence: CASSAPAQETQYF.

The chain is built from TRBV5-1 and TRBJ2-7; D assignment may be TRBD1 or TRBD2 (5 bases each). The V end was cut by 2 bases, the J end by 2 bases, with 8 bases between. This CDR3 has 13 residues. CDR1 and CDR2 (germline): SGHRS, YFSETQ. CDR3 DNA sequence: TGCGCCAGCAGCTTCGGGACGGCCTACGAGCAGTACTTC. Protein sequence: CASSFGTAYEQYF.

The genes are TRBV7-9 and TRBJ1-1; unclear D gene. The germline V gene has CDR1 SEHNR and CDR2 FQNEAQ (reference sequence). V lost 5 bases, J lost 2 bases, and 12 bases lay in between. This CDR3 contains 14 residues. CDR3 sequence (DNA): TGTGCCAGCAGCAATGGGCCGGGAAACACTGAAGCTTTCTTT. Its protein product is CASSNGPGNTEAFF. The whole variable domain, filled in from reference TRBV7-9 and TRBJ1-1, reads DTGVSQNPRHKITKRGQNVTFRCDPISEHNRLYWYRQTLGQGPEFLTYFQNEAQLEKSRLLSDRFSAERPKGSFSTLEIQRTEQGDSAMYLCASSNGPGNTEAFFGQGTRLTVV.

This clone has just one count. The chain employs TRBV5-1 and TRBJ1-4; 12 bases map to TRBD1. V shed 6 bases, J shed 8 bases, and the junction held 5 bases outside the gene matches. Looked up from germline, CDR1 is SGHRS and CDR2 is YFSETQ. This CDR3 has 14 amino acids. The CDR3 DNA is TGCGCCAGCAAGATCGGGACAGGGGGCGAAAAACTGTTTTTT. Translated, it gives CASKIGTGGEKLFF.

J is TRBJ2-1 and V is TRBV28; tentative D call: TRBD2 (6 bases). The V end lost 4 bases, the J end lost 13 bases, and 11 bases lay between the germline ends. Per the germline V gene, CDR1 is MDHEN and CDR2 is SYDVKM. This CDR3 region has 11 residues. The CDR3 sequence is CASSSRDSQFF. For the CDR3, the DNA is TGTGCCAGCAGTTCCCGGGACTCTCAGTTCTTC.